Below, 4 T cell receptor beta chains from the same sample are listed, as sequenced in a study of blood T cell repertoires in COVID-19. TCRdb's copy holds only in-frame clones and misses some; the assay was immunoSEQ multiplex PCR. The table includes tens of thousands of clones, roughly 90% detected once. The sequencing input was peripheral blood. These receptors came from a man between 70 and 80 years old with acute or convalescent COVID-19.

This clone was found a few times. The V and J genes are TRBV28 and TRBJ1-1, with TRBD1 as a possible D gene (5 bases). The CDR3 sequence is 15 residues long. The germline V gene has CDR1 MDHEN and CDR2 SYDVKM. Trimming removed 2 bases at V and 0 bases at J, with 10 bases between. The CDR3 sequence is CASSLTRQMNTEAFF. CDR3 DNA: TGTGCCAGCAGTTTAACGCGACAGATGAACACTGAAGCTTTCTTT. Variable domain in full (rest from reference TRBV28 and TRBJ1-1): DVKVTQSSRYLVKRTGEKVFLECVQDMDHENMFWYRQDPGLGLRLIYFSYDVKMKEKGDIPEGYSVSREKKERFSLILESASTNQTSMYLCASSLTRQMNTEAFFGQGTRLTVV.

The CDR3 DNA follows: TGTGCCAGCAGCCCTAGCGGGGGCGGATTCAATGAGCAGTTCTTC. It translates to CASSPSGGGFNEQFF. This chain uses TRBV3-1 (or the pseudogene TRBV3-2) with TRBJ2-1; TRBD2 agrees at 10 bases. This CDR3 has 15 amino acids. Germline CDR1 LGHDT, CDR2 YNNKEL (reference sequence). J was trimmed by 6 bases and V by 4 bases; bases with no gene match: 6.

The rearrangement joins TRBV19 to TRBJ2-1, with 12 nucleotides matching TRBD2. The CDR3 contains 17 residues. V lost 2 bases, J lost 5 bases, and 7 bases stayed unmatched. Germline loops: CDR1 LNHDA, CDR2 SQIVND (reference sequence). The CDR3 is CASSIPILAGGHNEQFF. In DNA, the CDR3 is TGTGCCAGTAGTATACCCATACTAGCGGGGGGACACAATGAGCAGTTCTTC.

The chain uses TRBV5-6 and TRBJ2-1, with 7 bases fitting TRBD1. With 4 bases clipped from V and 6 bases from J, the junction kept 7 bases outside the gene matches. Germline V gives CDR1 SGHDT, CDR2 YYEEEE. The CDR3 is 14 residues long. As DNA, the CDR3 is TGTGCCAGCAGCCTAACAGGGGTTATCAATGAGCAGTTCTTC. Translating gives CASSLTGVINEQFF.